The sequence of this TCR beta chain was determined in a study of siplizumab effects on memory and regulatory T cells. Using immunoSEQ multiplex PCR, the repertoire was profiled, and TCRdb retains in-frame clones only, with some absent. The sample holds 7,000 to 8,500 clones, approximately 70% seen once. The CDR3 sequence is 15 residues long. Germline-derived CDR1 and CDR2 are SGDLS and YYNGEE. The ends lost 4 bases at V and 2 bases at J; junction bases unmatched: 9. The sequence was obtained from a human donor in good health. The material sequenced was effector memory CD8+ T cells sorted from blood. Sample subset: unstimulated CD8+ effector memory T cells. J is TRBJ2-7 and V is TRBV9; 7 bases are shared with TRBD1. The CDR3 bases are TGTGCCAGCAGCCCACGGGACAGCCACACCTACGAGCAGTACTTC. It codes for CASSPRDSHTYEQYF.